These 14 T cell receptor beta chains share one sample of origin, sequenced in a study of shared T cell receptors in the human thymus. Using immunoSEQ multiplex PCR, the repertoire was profiled, and TCRdb retains in-frame clones only, with some absent. The repertoire holds 450,000 to 650,000 clones, with roughly 74% as singletons. These data are also associated with another study on human thymus T cells.

Sequenced input: thymocytes. The receptor set was obtained from a boy under three years old with a congenital heart defect.

This chain connects TRBV4-2 to TRBJ2-6; 8 bases are shared with TRBD1. J was trimmed by 1 base and V by 2 bases; bases with no gene match: 10. Germline CDR1 LGHNA, CDR2 YNFKEQ. The CDR3 is made up of 19 amino acids. The CDR3 DNA is TGTGCCAGCAGCCAAAATCCGGGACAGGTCTATTCTGGGGCCAACGTCCTGACTTTC. As protein: CASSQNPGQVYSGANVLTF.

V usage is TRBV7-9 and J usage is TRBJ1-5, with 8 bases identical to TRBD1. The germline V gene encodes CDR1 SEHNR and CDR2 FQNEAQ (reference sequence). V gave up 5 bases and J gave up 3 bases; unmatched junction bases: 6. CDR3 size: 15 residues. As DNA, the CDR3 is TGTGCCAGCAGCACCGGGACAGGTCACAATCAGCCCCAGCATTTT. Its translation: CASSTGTGHNQPQHF.

The chain is built from TRBV9 and TRBJ2-1; 12 bases are a match to TRBD2. The germline V gene encodes CDR1 SGDLS and CDR2 YYNGEE. J lost 9 bases, V lost 0 bases, and 4 bases had no gene match. The CDR3 totals 15 residues. The CDR3 protein is CASSVGLAGGVEQFF. CDR3 in DNA: TGTGCCAGCAGCGTAGGCCTAGCGGGAGGGGTTGAGCAGTTCTTC.

CDR3 region: CASSQDPEHQETQYF. The CDR3 region has the DNA TGTGCCAGCAGCCAAGATCCCGAGCACCAAGAGACCCAGTACTTC. The chain couples TRBV4-2 to TRBJ2-5; D remains unclear. Germline CDR1 and CDR2: LGHNA and YNFKEQ. The V gene lost 0 bases and the J gene lost 0 bases, with 8 bases spanning the gap. This CDR3 has 15 residues.

This clone was detected only a few times. This chain links TRBV19 with TRBJ2-2; TRBD1 is a possible D gene (5 bases). CDR3 length: 18 residues. CDR1 LNHDA and CDR2 SQIVND come from the germline V gene (reference sequence). The V and J ends lost 3 bases and 3 bases respectively, with 20 bases between them. CDR3 sequence reads: CASSMGQAAPADTGELFF. In nucleotides, the CDR3 is TGTGCCAGTAGTATGGGGCAGGCTGCCCCCGCGGACACCGGGGAGCTGTTTTTT.

This clone was counted between two and nine times. The chain joins TRBV12-1 to TRBJ2-5; TRBD2 was called by the table and not checked on the DNA. TRBV12-1 is marked as a pseudogene. The length of the CDR3 is 18 residues. The CDR3 is CAAARSSGKDSGQETQYF. The DNA for the CDR3 is TGTGCCGCCGCCCGGTCCAGCGGGAAAGATTCGGGGCAAGAGACCCAGTACTTC.

The V and J genes are TRBV5-4 and TRBJ2-7; TRBD1 matches 9 bases. V trimming: 1 base; J trimming: 12 bases; junction bases outside the gene matches: 8. This CDR3 spans 13 amino acids. CDR1 and CDR2 (germline): SGHNT, YYREEE (reference sequence). CDR3 in DNA: TGTGCCAGCAGCTTGAAGGGGACAGGGATAGGGTACTTC. Its protein is CASSLKGTGIGYF.

The genes are TRBV29-1 and TRBJ1-4, with D perhaps TRBD1 (6 bases). The CDR3 is made up of 11 amino acids. The germline V and J ends were trimmed by 5 bases and 8 bases, with 9 bases remaining between them. Germline loops: CDR1 SQVTM, CDR2 ANQGSEA. This CDR3 is CSVPGVEKLFF. The CDR3 region has the DNA TGCAGCGTTCCAGGGGTCGAAAAACTGTTTTTT.

This clone was counted once. The chain joins TRBV9 to TRBJ2-2, with 7 bases fitting TRBD1. This CDR3 is 15 amino acids long. CDR1 is SGDLS and CDR2 is YYNGEE in the germline V gene. Trimming at V came to 7 bases and at J to 6 bases, leaving 12 bases not matched to a gene. This CDR3 is CASGTTGIKSGELFF. CDR3 sequence (DNA): TGTGCCAGCGGAACGACAGGGATAAAATCCGGGGAGCTGTTTTTT. The full variable domain, completed using reference TRBV9 and TRBJ2-2, is DSGVTQTPKHLITATGQRVTLRCSPRSGDLSVYWYQQSLDQGLQFLIQYYNGEERAKGNILERFSAQQFPDLHSELNLSSLELGDSALYFCASGTTGIKSGELFFGEGSRLTVL.

The J gene is TRBJ2-7, the V gene TRBV11-2; 7 bases align to TRBD1. Trimming cost V 3 bases and J 5 bases; bases outside gene matches: 10. Germline V CDR1 and CDR2: SGHAT, FQNNGV. The CDR3 is made up of 15 amino acids. Here the CDR3 DNA reads TGTGCCAGCAGCTTTGGGGCAGGGGGTGTCGACGAGCAGTACTTC. Residues: CASSFGAGGVDEQYF.

The genes are TRBV5-1 and TRBJ2-7; maybe TRBD2 (7 bases). V dropped 1 base and J dropped 2 bases, with 16 bases sitting between them. CDR3 length: 16 amino acids. Looked up from germline, CDR1 is SGHRS and CDR2 is YFSETQ. The CDR3 reads CASSLRLGRGPYEQYF. CDR3 bases: TGCGCCAGCAGCTTGAGGCTCGGGCGGGGGCCCTACGAGCAGTACTTC.

The J gene is TRBJ2-7, the V gene TRBV11-3; D gene uncertain. The CDR3 extends over 11 amino acids. In germline, CDR1 is SGHNT, CDR2 YENEEA. Trimming removed 4 bases from V and 11 bases from J, with 12 bases in between. In nucleotides, the CDR3 is TGTGCCAGCAGCTCTTACTACTTAAAGTACTTC. It specifies CASSSYYLKYF.

The rearrangement joins TRBV7-2 to TRBJ2-7, with TRBD2 as a possible D gene (6 bases). The CDR3 is 13 amino acids. Germline V gene data show CDR1 as SGHTA and CDR2 as FQGNSA. V shed 6 bases and J shed 3 bases, with 12 bases lying between them. Here the CDR3 DNA reads TGTGCCAGCAGTAAAGCGGACTACTACGAGCAGTACTTC. Its protein is CASSKADYYEQYF. Combining the CDR3 with reference TRBV7-2 and TRBJ2-7 gives the whole variable domain GAGVSQSPSNKVTEKGKDVELRCDPISGHTALYWYRQSLGQGLEFLIYFQGNSAPDKSGLPSDRFSAERTGGSVSTLTIQRTQQEDSAVYLCASSKADYYEQYFGPGTRLTVT.

The V call is TRBV6-6, the J call TRBJ2-1, with TRBD2 matching over 7 bases. The CDR3 has 16 amino acids. The V segment lost 2 bases and the J segment 0 bases; nucleotides outside the gene matches: 4. The germline V gene encodes CDR1 MNHNY and CDR2 SVGAGI (reference sequence). As DNA, the CDR3 is TGTGCCAGCAGTTACATGGGGGGGAGCTCCTACAATGAGCAGTTCTTC. It encodes CASSYMGGSSYNEQFF.